This T cell receptor (beta chain) was sequenced in a study of PD-L1 blockade in urothelial cancer (dated by TCRdb to about 2017). Notes on the research overall: Every patient began therapy at some point between 2013 and 2015 and was given atezolizumab 1,200 mg intravenously every 3 weeks. Blood samples yielded a median of 141,255 T cells and more than 80,000 unique TCRs, with median clonality around 0.084. Durable clinical benefit was achieved by nine patients and was not achieved by 20 patients. In the same patients who had TCR sequencing, pretreatment tumors also underwent whole exome sequencing and RNA sequencing. Blood samples were analyzed 3 weeks after the start of treatment (second dose) and 6 weeks after the start of treatment. Patients had an ECOG performance status of 0 or 1 and had received between 0 and 3 prior chemotherapy regimens. Pretreatment blood TCR-seq was available for about 28 patients, at least one posttreatment blood collection was obtained for around 25 patients, and tumor TCR-seq was available for around 25 patients. The study was an exploratory multi-omic analysis of somatic, immune and clinical correlates of response to PD-L1 blockade with atezolizumab in urothelial cancer. Pretreatment tumor samples and matched peripheral blood, collected serially before and after atezolizumab treatment, underwent TCR sequencing. About 90% of the roughly 29 patients were identified as males with urothelial cancer of bladder origin, and a prior smoking history was reported by 18 of 29 patients. Progression-free survival longer than 6 months counted as durable clinical benefit, and TCR features were additionally tested against both progression-free and overall survival.

As to this clone: There is no known antigen for this receptor. Per-base quality was not reported, and no clone a single base away is much larger than it.

Synthetic TCR analog templates were spiked into each PCR to estimate absolute template abundance from read counts. The immunoSEQ assay was used to amplify TCRbeta CDR3 regions from genomic DNA with bias-controlled V and J gene primers. Sequencing of rearranged TCRbeta segments was done at approximately 20X coverage. In the authors' own workflow: Clustering was used to correct sequencing errors, and CDR3s were annotated against IMGT so that V, D and J genes could be assigned. Out-of-frame and stop-codon sequences were excluded, and only productive TCRbeta rearrangements were used in downstream analyses. To compute clonality, Shannon entropy was normalized by the log of the number of unique productive sequences and then subtracted from one. Clones differing between time points or between blood and tumor were identified by Fisher's exact test with Benjamini-Hochberg correction at adjusted p below 0.01. TCRdb obtained this table from immuneACCESS and retained in-frame rearrangements with V and J assigned. These tables miss some clones; where compared with another copy, unresolved V genes account for less than half of the shortfall, and the remainder is unexplained. Clone size and the V and J calls come from that table; the DNA yielded D and trimming. The sample table shows roughly 74,000 clones, and approximately 86% are seen once. The leading ten clones occupy around 5% of the sample.

The cohort comprised 25 to 30 patients with locally advanced or metastatic urothelial carcinoma treated at Memorial Sloan Kettering on a trial protocol. Peripheral blood mononuclear cells were collected from each patient pretreatment and during treatment, giving between 1 and 8 total time points per patient. The Qiagen DNeasy Blood extraction kit was used to purify genomic DNA from total PBMCs and from tumor samples. PBMCs were collected pretreatment and during treatment, and were isolated and stored as previously described. Sequences SGHRS (CDR1) and YFSETQ (CDR2) are obtained from the germline V gene. From the cysteine through the phenylalanine, the CDR3 covers 14 amino acids. The kept DNA is CDR3 alone, 42 bases in frame from the first base. V is pruned by 3 bases and J by 1 base, leaving 3 bases of the junction without a gene match. Overall study outcomes, separate from this receptor: Patients with durable benefit showed greater expansion of tumor-associated TCR clones in peripheral blood 3 weeks after starting treatment (n of about 20, p = 0.022). Because the sample size was small (n of about 30) and many of the analyses were exploratory, the results are meant to be hypothesis-generating. Improved progression-free and overall survival was found to be associated with pretreatment peripheral blood TCR clonality below the median.

The sample in question was PBMCs, obtained around atezolizumab (anti-PD-L1) treatment. This TCR was sampled from a woman between 65 and 79 years old with urothelial cancer. The V and J genes are TRBV5-1 and TRBJ1-1, with 7 middle bases fitting TRBD1. The CDR3 here reads CASSSGQPNTEAFF. The DNA is as follows: TGCGCCAGCAGCTCGGGACAGCCGAACACTGAAGCTTTCTTT.